Presented here are 32 T cell receptor beta chains from one specimen sequenced in a study of control samples from healthy donors and cancer patients. Assay used: immunoSEQ multiplex PCR; TCRdb lists only in-frame clones, some missing. Of 100,000 or so clones listed, more than 85% are singletons. Sequenced: blood. These receptors came from a man aged 25 to 45 in good health.

V gene TRBV28 combines with J gene TRBJ2-5; D is ambiguous. CDR1 and CDR2 from the germline V gene are MDHEN and SYDVKM. The CDR3 runs to 13 residues. Between the trimmed V and J ends, which lost 3 bases and 7 bases, there was a span of 12 bases. CDR3 DNA: TGTGCCAGCAGTTTTGGGCCAACCGGGACCCAGTACTTC. Translating it yields CASSFGPTGTQYF.

V usage is TRBV6-5 and J usage is TRBJ2-1, with 9 bases fitting TRBD1. This CDR3 has 14 amino acids. Germline CDR1 MNHEY, CDR2 SVGAGI. V dropped 8 bases and J dropped 5; count of bases not matched to a gene: 7. The CDR3 loop is CASDGTGSHNEQFF. The CDR3 DNA reads as TGTGCCAGCGACGGGACAGGGTCCCACAATGAGCAGTTCTTC.

This chain uses TRBV7-9 with TRBJ2-1, with TRBD2 identical over 7 bases. CDR1 and CDR2 (germline): SEHNR, FQNEAQ (reference sequence). After removal of 3 bases from V and 9 bases from J, the junction contained 5 bases not matched to a gene. The CDR3 consists of 13 residues. The CDR3, as DNA: TGTGCCAGCAGCTTGGGCGGGAGTGTTGAGCAGTTCTTC. Translation gives CASSLGGSVEQFF.

V and J are TRBV7-7 and TRBJ2-1; 9 bases fit TRBD1. The CDR3 loop spans 14 amino acids. Trimming at V came to 5 bases and at J to 5 bases, leaving 4 bases not matched to a gene. Germline V gene lookup returns CDR1 SSHAT and CDR2 FNYEAQ (reference sequence). The CDR3 spells CASSRGQGNNEQFF. The CDR3 coding sequence is TGTGCCAGCAGCCGGGGACAGGGTAACAATGAGCAGTTCTTC.

This chain uses TRBV6-5 with TRBJ2-7; D is undetermined. The CDR3 consists of 13 residues. Germline lookup yields CDR1 MNHEY and CDR2 SVGAGI. Deletions cut 5 bases from V and 4 bases from J, with 12 bases between. CDR3 in amino acids: CASSPTRRYEQYV. DNA of the CDR3: TGTGCCAGCAGTCCCACCCGAAGGTACGAGCAGTACGTC.

This clone appeared a single time. The chain employs TRBV5-4 and TRBJ2-1; D not certain. CDR3 length: 13 residues. Germline-derived CDR1 and CDR2 are SGHNT and YYREEE (reference sequence). Trimming pared 7 bases from V and 0 bases from J, leaving 8 bases between. The CDR3 nucleotides read TGTGCCAGCGCCCCTCTCTCCTACAATGAGCAGTTCTTC. Its protein product is CASAPLSYNEQFF.

This chain uses TRBV10-3 with TRBJ2-3, with 9 bases aligning to TRBD1. CDR1 is ENHRY, CDR2 SYGVKD, per germline. Germline trimming cut 4 bases from V and 7 bases from J; bases unmatched to any gene: 3. This CDR3 region has 13 residues. This chain's CDR3 is CAISGQGGHTQYF. The CDR3 DNA reads TGTGCCATCAGTGGACAGGGGGGGCATACGCAGTATTTT.

This CDR3 is CASSPRSTNTGELFF. CDR3 coding DNA: TGCGCCAGCAGCCCCCGCAGTACGAACACCGGGGAGCTGTTTTTT. This chain links TRBV5-1 with TRBJ2-2; D is ambiguous. The germline V gene encodes CDR1 SGHRS and CDR2 YFSETQ. The CDR3 consists of 15 residues. With 4 bases removed from V and 0 bases from J, the gap between germline ends came to 10 bases.

CDR3 sequence reads: CASRRDREPNYGYTF. The DNA for the CDR3 is TGTGCCAGTCGCCGGGACAGGGAACCAAACTATGGCTACACCTTC. This chain uses TRBV19 with TRBJ1-2; 9 bases match TRBD1. The V gene's germline CDR1 is LNHDA and CDR2 SQIVND (reference sequence). CDR3 length: 15 residues. The ends lost 8 bases at V and 2 bases at J; junction bases unmatched: 9.

V and J are TRBV7-2 and TRBJ2-7, with 11 bases that match TRBD1. Germline V gene data show CDR1 as SGHTA and CDR2 as FQGNSA. CDR3 length: 14 amino acids. Trimming at V came to 5 bases and at J to 6 bases, leaving 6 bases not matched to a gene. CDR3 sequence: CASSQGQGVSEQYF. Here the CDR3 DNA reads TGTGCCAGCAGCCAGGGACAGGGGGTGAGCGAGCAGTACTTC. Filled out from reference TRBV7-2 and TRBJ2-7, the complete variable domain reads GAGVSQSPSNKVTEKGKDVELRCDPISGHTALYWYRQSLGQGLEFLIYFQGNSAPDKSGLPSDRFSAERTGGSVSTLTIQRTQQEDSAVYLCASSQGQGVSEQYFGPGTRLTVT.

This clone was detected only a few times. This chain uses TRBV6-1 with TRBJ1-5; TRBD1 is a possible D gene (6 bases). The CDR3 has 14 amino acids. The V end was cut by 0 bases, the J end by 9 bases, with 12 bases between. CDR1 is MNHNS and CDR2 is SASEGT in the germline V gene. The CDR3 is CASSEAATGMPQHF. Written as DNA, the CDR3 is TGTGCCAGCAGTGAAGCGGCCACAGGGATGCCCCAGCATTTT.

The J gene is TRBJ1-3, the V gene TRBV19, with D possibly being TRBD1 (5 bases). V was clipped by 2 bases and J by 4 bases, with 27 bases between them. The CDR3 has 20 amino acids. Germline lookup yields CDR1 LNHDA and CDR2 SQIVND (reference sequence). As DNA, the CDR3 is TGTGCCAGTAGTATATGGGGTACAGGTGGGGCAAAGAGCCTGGGAAACACCATATATTTT. As protein: CASSIWGTGGAKSLGNTIYF.

The chain carries TRBV5-6 and TRBJ1-4; 11 positions agree with TRBD1. Trimming took 3 bases from V and 5 from J; bases not matched to a gene: 3. The CDR3 is made up of 15 amino acids. Germline V gene data show CDR1 as SGHDT and CDR2 as YYEEEE. For the CDR3, the DNA is TGTGCCAGCAGCTACCGGGACAGGGGGAATGAAAAACTGTTTTTT. Its translation is CASSYRDRGNEKLFF.

This clone was recorded a few times. The CDR3 coding sequence is TGTGCCAGCAAGCGGGCACGGAACTACGAGCAGTACGTC. Encoded protein: CASKRARNYEQYV. The chain couples TRBV19 to TRBJ2-7; D might be TRBD2 (6 bases). This CDR3 has 13 amino acids. The V end was cut by 9 bases, the J end by 3 bases, with 15 bases between. Looked up from germline, CDR1 is LNHDA and CDR2 is SQIVND (reference sequence).

The genes are TRBV6-5 and TRBJ2-7, with 7 positions matching TRBD2. After removal of 3 bases from V and 5 bases from J, the junction contained 4 bases not matched to a gene. The CDR3 consists of 13 residues. Germline CDR1 MNHEY, CDR2 SVGAGI. The CDR3 nucleotides read TGTGCCAGCAGTTATTACACTAGCGACGAGCAGTACTTC. Translation gives CASSYYTSDEQYF.

This chain joins TRBV27 and TRBJ2-1; 7 bases are a match to TRBD1. The germline V gene has CDR1 MNHEY and CDR2 SMNVEV (reference sequence). Trimming cost V 3 bases and J 3 bases; bases outside gene matches: 8. The CDR3 covers 16 residues. Written as DNA, the CDR3 is TGTGCCAGCAGTTTGGGACAGCCAGATCACTACAATGAGCAGTTCTTC. Protein: CASSLGQPDHYNEQFF.

The chain carries TRBV19 and TRBJ2-2; TRBD1 agrees at 7 bases. The CDR3 runs to 15 residues. Trimming cost V 6 bases and J 5 bases; bases outside gene matches: 9. CDR1 LNHDA and CDR2 SQIVND come from the germline V gene (reference sequence). The CDR3 here is CASSPTGTITGELFF. The CDR3 nucleotides are TGTGCCAGTAGCCCGACAGGGACGATAACCGGGGAGCTGTTTTTT. Using reference TRBV19 and TRBJ2-2 for the parts outside the CDR3, the full variable domain is DGGITQSPKYLFRKEGQNVTLSCEQNLNHDAMYWYRQDPGQGLRLIYYSQIVNDFQKGDIAEGYSVSREKKESFPLTVTSAQKNPTAFYLCASSPTGTITGELFFGEGSRLTVL.

The V call is TRBV4-3, the J call TRBJ2-3; 7 bases fit TRBD2. Germline CDR1 and CDR2: LGHNA and YSLEER. The V and J ends lost 0 bases and 4 bases, in that order; junction bases with no gene match: 4. The CDR3 extends over 15 amino acids. The CDR3 sequence is CASSQDFGRADTQYF. The CDR3 DNA reads TGCGCCAGCAGCCAAGATTTTGGGAGGGCAGATACGCAGTATTTT.

The J gene is TRBJ2-5, the V gene TRBV13, with 10 bases aligning to TRBD1. The J segment lost 7 bases and the V segment lost 1 base, leaving 12 bases of the junction unmatched. The CDR3 sequence is 17 residues long. The germline V gene encodes CDR1 PRHDT and CDR2 FYEKMQ (reference sequence). CDR3 region: CASSLAPLTGQGGTQYF. The CDR3 nucleotides are TGTGCCAGCAGCTTAGCTCCCTTAACTGGACAGGGGGGGACCCAGTACTTC.

This clone was counted between two and nine times. This sequence joins TRBV6-5 and TRBJ1-1, with D hard to call. The CDR3 totals 14 residues. V shed 4 bases and J shed 6 bases, with 15 bases lying between them. CDR1 and CDR2 (germline): MNHEY, SVGAGI. The CDR3 nucleotides are TGTGCCAGCAGTTCTTTCAGGCTTTCCCCTGAAGCTTTCTTT. Translating gives CASSSFRLSPEAFF.

The chain employs TRBV7-7 and TRBJ2-5; 8 nucleotides match TRBD2. This CDR3 is built from 15 residues. With V trimmed by 5 bases and J by 2 bases, 7 bases remained unmatched. The germline V gene has CDR1 SSHAT and CDR2 FNYEAQ (reference sequence). The CDR3 spells CASSPVAGLQETQYF. The CDR3, as DNA: TGTGCCAGCAGCCCCGTAGCGGGATTACAAGAGACCCAGTACTTC.

This chain connects TRBV12-3 or TRBV12-4 to TRBJ2-5; D gene unclear. The CDR3 sequence is 13 residues long. V was trimmed by 4 bases and J by 5 bases, leaving 11 bases between them. For the CDR3, the DNA is TGTGCCAGCAGTTCCCAGAGCCGGGAGACCCAGTACTTC. It yields the protein CASSSQSRETQYF.

The V and J genes are TRBV12-5 and TRBJ2-5; perhaps TRBD1 as D (6 bases). CDR1 is LGHNT and CDR2 is FRNRAP in the germline V gene. CDR3 length equals 16 residues. Trimming removed 1 base at V and 0 bases at J, with 12 bases between. The CDR3 sequence is CASGLGTALYQETQYF. DNA for the CDR3: TGTGCTAGTGGTTTGGGGACAGCCCTTTACCAAGAGACCCAGTACTTC.

This chain joins TRBV28 and TRBJ2-1; D is perhaps TRBD2 (6 bases). Germline values: CDR1 MDHEN, CDR2 SYDVKM. This CDR3 is built from 15 residues. The ends were cut back, 8 bases at V and 3 bases at J, with 17 bases in the middle. The CDR3 region has the DNA TGTGCCAGCCGAGGGGCGGGCGGGAACTACAATGAGCAGTTCTTC. This codes for CASRGAGGNYNEQFF. Variable domain in full (rest from reference TRBV28 and TRBJ2-1): DVKVTQSSRYLVKRTGEKVFLECVQDMDHENMFWYRQDPGLGLRLIYFSYDVKMKEKGDIPEGYSVSREKKERFSLILESASTNQTSMYLCASRGAGGNYNEQFFGPGTRLTVL.

For the CDR3, the DNA is TGTGCCAGCAGTGACCACCAAACCGGGACAGGGGGTGGCTACACCTTC. Its translation: CASSDHQTGTGGGYTF. The chain uses TRBV28 and TRBJ1-2; 11 bases are shared with TRBD1. The CDR3 has 16 amino acids. The V segment lost 5 bases and the J segment 7 bases; nucleotides outside the gene matches: 12. Germline V gene data show CDR1 as MDHEN and CDR2 as SYDVKM.

The chain is built from TRBV3-1 (or the pseudogene TRBV3-2) and TRBJ2-3; TRBD2 might be the D (6 bases). The CDR3 totals 18 residues. In germline, CDR1 is LGHDT, CDR2 YNNKEL (reference sequence). V was shortened by 6 bases and J by 1 base, with 23 bases between the two germline ends. CDR3 sequence (DNA): TGTGCCAGCAGTCTCATCCGCTGGAGCGGGCGGGGCACAGATACGCAGTATTTT. Translating gives CASSLIRWSGRGTDTQYF.

V usage is TRBV4-2 and J usage is TRBJ2-7; D might be TRBD2 (6 bases). CDR3 size: 16 residues. The V gene's germline CDR1 is LGHNA and CDR2 YNFKEQ. V lost 1 base, J lost 0 bases, and 13 bases lay in between. In DNA form, the CDR3 reads TGTGCCAGCAGCCAAGTAGGAGGGAGTTTCTCCTACGAGCAGTACTTC. Translating gives CASSQVGGSFSYEQYF.

V gene TRBV3-1 (or the pseudogene TRBV3-2) combines with J gene TRBJ1-4; D gene ambiguous. The CDR3 runs 14 residues. V was pared by 3 bases and J by 12 bases, with 17 bases between. Germline loops: CDR1 LGHDT, CDR2 YNNKEL (reference sequence). The CDR3 spells CASSHERPGGELFF. CDR3 bases: TGTGCCAGCAGCCATGAAAGACCAGGCGGAGAACTGTTTTTT.

This chain connects TRBV6-4 to TRBJ2-2, with D unclear. V dropped 5 bases and J dropped 4 bases, with 17 bases sitting between them. The CDR3 runs 16 residues. Germline V CDR1 and CDR2: MRHNA, SNTAGT. The DNA of the CDR3 is TGTGCCAGCAGTCAGCCTTCTCCAGGCGGCACCGGGGAGCTGTTTTTT. This translates into CASSQPSPGGTGELFF.

This clone was found a few times. The chain joins TRBV19 to TRBJ1-1, with 9 bases lining up with TRBD1. The CDR3 contains 15 residues. V gave up 7 bases and J gave up 1 base; unmatched junction bases: 7. Germline CDR1 reads LNHDA; CDR2 reads SQIVND (reference sequence). Written as DNA, the CDR3 is TGTGCCAGTACTGAGACAGGGGGTAGGAACACTGAAGCTTTCTTT. Protein product: CASTETGGRNTEAFF. Drawing the rest from reference TRBV19 and TRBJ1-1, the complete variable domain is DGGITQSPKYLFRKEGQNVTLSCEQNLNHDAMYWYRQDPGQGLRLIYYSQIVNDFQKGDIAEGYSVSREKKESFPLTVTSAQKNPTAFYLCASTETGGRNTEAFFGQGTRLTVV.

The genes are TRBV5-4 and TRBJ1-2; D gene ambiguous. The germline V gene has CDR1 SGHNT and CDR2 YYREEE (reference sequence). This CDR3 is built from 14 residues. V was pared by 0 bases and J by 7 bases, with 13 bases between. CDR3 in amino acids: CASSLDGLRAGYTF. The CDR3, as DNA: TGTGCCAGCAGCTTGGACGGGTTACGGGCTGGCTACACCTTC.

CDR3 loop: CAWKSQNTEAFF. CDR3 DNA: TGTGCCTGGAAGTCTCAGAACACTGAAGCTTTCTTT. This chain joins TRBV30 and TRBJ1-1, with unresolved D. CDR3 length: 12 amino acids. CDR1 is GTSNPN, CDR2 SVGIG, per germline (reference sequence). Deletions cut 4 bases from V and 1 base from J, with 7 bases between.